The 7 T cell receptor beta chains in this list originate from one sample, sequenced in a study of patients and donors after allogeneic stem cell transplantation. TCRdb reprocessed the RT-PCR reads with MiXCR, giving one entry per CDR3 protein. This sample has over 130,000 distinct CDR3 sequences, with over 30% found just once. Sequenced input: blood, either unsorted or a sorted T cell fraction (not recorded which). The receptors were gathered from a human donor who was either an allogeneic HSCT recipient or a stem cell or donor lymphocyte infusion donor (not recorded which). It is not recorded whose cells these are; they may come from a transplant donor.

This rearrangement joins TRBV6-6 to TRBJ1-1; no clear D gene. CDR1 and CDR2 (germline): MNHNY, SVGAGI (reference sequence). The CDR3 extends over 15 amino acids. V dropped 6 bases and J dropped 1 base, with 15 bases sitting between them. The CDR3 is CASRRKVWENTEAFF. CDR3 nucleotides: TGTGCCAGCAGACGCAAAGTGTGGGAGAACACTGAAGCTTTCTTT.

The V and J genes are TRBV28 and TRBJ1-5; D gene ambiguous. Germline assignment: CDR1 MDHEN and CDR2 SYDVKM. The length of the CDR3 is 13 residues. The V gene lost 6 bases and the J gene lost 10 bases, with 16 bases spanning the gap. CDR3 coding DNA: TGTGCCAGCAGGGACCGATTGAAGGGTCCCCAGCATTTT. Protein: CASRDRLKGPQHF.

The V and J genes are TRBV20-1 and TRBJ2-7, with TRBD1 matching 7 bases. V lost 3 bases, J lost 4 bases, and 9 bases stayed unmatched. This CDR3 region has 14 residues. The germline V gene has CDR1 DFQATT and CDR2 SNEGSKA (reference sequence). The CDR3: CSARTGQRSYEQYF. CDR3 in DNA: TGCAGTGCTAGGACAGGGCAACGTTCGTACGAGCAGTACTTC.

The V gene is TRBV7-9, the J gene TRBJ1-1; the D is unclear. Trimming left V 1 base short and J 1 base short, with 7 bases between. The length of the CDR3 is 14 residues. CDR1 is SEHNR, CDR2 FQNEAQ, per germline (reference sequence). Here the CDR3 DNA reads TGTGCCAGCAGCTTAGTAGACAAGAACACTGAAGCTTTCTTT. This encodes CASSLVDKNTEAFF.

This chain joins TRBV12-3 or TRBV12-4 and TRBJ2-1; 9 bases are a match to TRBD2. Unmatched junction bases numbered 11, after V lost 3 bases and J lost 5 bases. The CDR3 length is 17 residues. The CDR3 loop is CASSFPKSGGLDNEQFF. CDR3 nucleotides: TGTGCCAGCAGTTTCCCGAAAAGCGGGGGGCTCGACAATGAGCAGTTCTTC.

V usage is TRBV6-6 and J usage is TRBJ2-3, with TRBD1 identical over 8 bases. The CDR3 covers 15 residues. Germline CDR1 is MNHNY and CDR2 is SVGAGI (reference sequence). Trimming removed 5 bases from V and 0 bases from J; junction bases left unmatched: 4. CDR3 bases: TGTGCCAGCAGTCCCTGGACAGGGAGCACAGATACGCAGTATTTT. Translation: CASSPWTGSTDTQYF.

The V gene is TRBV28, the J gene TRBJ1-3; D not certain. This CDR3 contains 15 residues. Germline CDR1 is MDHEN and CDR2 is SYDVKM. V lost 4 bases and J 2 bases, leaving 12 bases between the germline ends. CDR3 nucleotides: TGTGCCAGCAGTTCCCCAGAAGGCCCTGGAAACACCATATATTTT. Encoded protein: CASSSPEGPGNTIYF. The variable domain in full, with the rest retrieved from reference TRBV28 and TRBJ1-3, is DVKVTQSSRYLVKRTGEKVFLECVQDMDHENMFWYRQDPGLGLRLIYFSYDVKMKEKGDIPEGYSVSREKKERFSLILESASTNQTSMYLCASSSPEGPGNTIYFGEGSWLTVV.